What follows describes a single TCR beta chain. There is no known antigen for this receptor. Base-call qualities are not available, and no considerably larger clone is one nucleotide away. This specimen comes from a study of blood T cell repertoires in COVID-19 (dated by TCRdb to about 2020). Regarding the study in general: Recovered participants in ImmuneRACE Cohort 3 were defined by two consecutive negative NP/OP PCR tests, clearance by a healthcare professional, or resolution of symptoms. HLA class I and class II types, where available, came from metadata supplied by the sample provider rather than from assay-based typing. The material from the prospective study consisted of cDNA or gDNA derived from T cells, B-cell-depleted T cells, or PBMCs. Samples came from the ongoing ImmuneRACE study (first 160 participants) plus 1,254 subjects from 6 global collaborators. The repertoires were released in a freely available public database intended as a resource for research on the immune response to SARS-CoV-2. Collaborator samples came from the United States, Italy and Spain and covered acute and convalescent phases of COVID-19. Subjects who had been exposed to COVID-19, were actively infected with it, or had recovered from it provided the deeply sampled blood TCRbeta repertoires that made up the dataset. A de-identified subject ID, COVID-19 status, age in years and sex were almost always included in the sample metadata. Study-level results and caveats: The quantity of clinical and demographic metadata differed by source and by participant and was supplied without curation.

Enrolling through a virtual design, the prospective study's participants ranged in age from about 18 to 100 years and lived across 24 United States geographic areas. In the prospective study, cohorts were assigned on the basis of participant-reported clinical history obtained from a screening survey and a study questionnaire. Mobile phlebotomists in the prospective study collected whole blood, serum and a nasopharyngeal or oropharyngeal swab from every participant. Over a roughly two-month period, participants in the prospective study had the option of providing additional blood draws and questionnaires. Prospective study blood samples were shipped either frozen or at room temperature before DNA extraction. The CDR3 runs 14 residues from the cysteine to the phenylalanine. Solely the CDR3 DNA is kept, with 42 bases framed from the first base. CDR1 and CDR2, per the germline V gene, are SGHTA and FQGNSA. Relative to germline, V is 2 bases shorter and J is 3 bases shorter, with 10 bases between their ends.

TCRbeta CDR3 regions were amplified from genomic DNA by means of the immunoSEQ Assay, a bias-controlled multiplex PCR. The authors' pipeline ran thus. The number of nucleated cells in each sample was estimated from the amplification of reference gene primers within the assay. To quantify the absolute abundance of each unique TCRbeta CDR3 rearrangement, sequence reads were collapsed and filtered. For each sample, productive Simpson clonality was calculated by taking the square root of Simpson's diversity index across productive rearrangements. Held by TCRdb, this immuneACCESS table contains in-frame sequences only and omits some clones. Under half of the omission traces to an unresolved V gene where checked; the cause of the rest is unknown. V and J calls plus clone size are reproduced from that table; the DNA served to infer D and trimming. The sample table lists over 110,000 clones, 75% to 90% of them with a count of one. Roughly 3.9% of the sample belongs to the ten largest clones.

Material for sequencing was PBMCs or T cells enriched from blood (not recorded which). The chain couples TRBV7-2 to TRBJ2-5, and TRBD1 may be the D gene, going by 6 matching bases. The receptor was derived from a man aged 45-65 years in a cohort exposed to, infected with or recovered from COVID-19 (not recorded which). The CDR3 protein: CASSLTGWEETQYF. The DNA sequence reads TGTGCCAGCAGCTTAACAGGGTGGGAAGAGACCCAGTACTTC.